This paragraph covers one T cell receptor (beta chain) sequence. The sample belongs to a study of cytomegalovirus exposure and HLA in healthy donors. Per germline, CDR1 SQVTM and CDR2 ANQGSEA. Trimming took 5 bases from V and 9 from J, leaving 14 bases between them. The CDR3 sequence is 12 residues long. The PCR contained 60 Vbeta and 13 Jbeta primers. Assay: immunoSEQ multiplex PCR; the TCRdb copy retains only in-frame clones and omits some. The sample lists approximately 82,000 clones; 9.5% to 13% were seen once. The material sequenced was PBMCs. This chain connects TRBV29-1 to TRBJ2-1; no firm D call. This TCR was sampled from a man aged 60 to 69 in good health and CMV-seropositive. In DNA form, the CDR3 reads TGCAGCGTTCGATCTAGTCCCAGTGAGCAGTTCTTC. Its protein product is CSVRSSPSEQFF.